The rows below give T cell receptor beta chains drawn from one sample of a study of beta chain features in type 1 diabetes. The protocol was immunoSEQ multiplex PCR, while the TCRdb copy is restricted to in-frame clones and leaves out a portion. The sample contains a few hundred thousand clones, 25% to 35% of which appear only once. Source material: central memory CD4+ T cells from blood. All receptors derive from a man aged 25 to 45 in good health. CDR3s include the opening cysteine and the closing phenylalanine or tryptophan. The D gene is left open where the match is weak. Size tells how often a clone was seen (once, few, many) or the class of an expanded clone, and some rows leave it out.

size: few; V: TRBV30; D: TRBD1; length: 15; J: TRBJ1-5; DNA: TGTGCCTGGAGCATGGGACAGGCAACGATTCAGCCCCAGCATTTT; CDR3: CAWSMGQATIQPQHF
size: few; V: TRBV28; D: -; length: 15; J: TRBJ2-5; DNA: TGTGCCAGCAGTCCCACGGGGCTATTCCAAGAGACCCAGTACTTC; CDR3: CASSPTGLFQETQYF
size: -; V: TRBV5-1; D: -; length: 14; J: TRBJ2-2; DNA: TGCGCCAGCAGCCCGGGAACCGCGGAACGGGAGCTGTTTTTT; CDR3: CASSPGTAERELFF
size: -; V: TRBV7-2; D: -; length: 15; J: TRBJ1-2; DNA: TGTGCCAGCAGCTTATCAGGGGATCTTAACTATGGCTACACCTTC; CDR3: CASSLSGDLNYGYTF
size: few; V: TRBV14; D: -; length: 13; J: TRBJ2-7; DNA: TGTGCCAGCAGCTACCCGGGGGCCTACGAGCAGTACTTC; CDR3: CASSYPGAYEQYF
size: -; V: TRBV6-1; D: -; length: 10; J: TRBJ2-7; DNA: TGTGCCAGCAGGGAGTACGAGCAGTACTTC; CDR3: CASREYEQYF
size: -; V: TRBV6-1; D: TRBD2; length: 14; J: TRBJ2-1; DNA: TGTGCCAGCTATCCTAGCGGGGGATCGGGTGAGCAGTTCTTC; CDR3: CASYPSGGSGEQFF
size: few; V: TRBV29-1; D: TRBD1; length: 15; J: TRBJ1-6; DNA: TGCAGCGTTTCCCCTTCCGGGACAGGTGGATCACCCCTCCACTTT; CDR3: CSVSPSGTGGSPLHF
size: -; V: TRBV7-2; D: -; length: 16; J: TRBJ2-7; DNA: TGTGCCAGCAGCCAAGAAATCGGGCTTAGCTCCTACGAGCAGTACTTC; CDR3: CASSQEIGLSSYEQYF
size: -; V: TRBV30; D: TRBD2; length: 14; J: TRBJ2-5; DNA: TGTGCCTGGAGTAGCGGGGGGGCCCAAGAGACCCAGTACTTC; CDR3: CAWSSGGAQETQYF
size: -; V: TRBV7-9; D: -; length: 13; J: TRBJ1-2; DNA: TGTGCCAGCAGCAGCGACGGGGCAGGAGGCTACACCTTC; CDR3: CASSSDGAGGYTF
size: -; V: TRBV11-3; D: -; length: 14; J: TRBJ2-1; DNA: TGTGCCAGCAGCTTAGACTACTCCGACAATGAGCAGTTCTTC; CDR3: CASSLDYSDNEQFF
size: few; V: TRBV18; D: -; length: 12; J: TRBJ1-1; DNA: TGTGCCAGCTCACCACCGAAGCAAGCAGCTTTCTTT; CDR3: CASSPPKQAAFF
size: few; V: TRBV27; D: TRBD2; length: 14; J: TRBJ2-3; DNA: TGTGCCAGCAGTTTCCGGGGGGTGGGTGATACGCAGTATTTT; CDR3: CASSFRGVGDTQYF
size: few; V: TRBV27; D: -; length: 13; J: TRBJ2-5; DNA: TGTGCCAGCAGTTTATCGGCCGGCGTCGCTCAGTACTTC; CDR3: CASSLSAGVAQYF
size: many; V: TRBV29-1; D: -; length: 15; J: TRBJ2-1; DNA: TGCAGCGTTGAAGTTCTCCAACGCTCCTACAATGAGCAGTTCTTC; CDR3: CSVEVLQRSYNEQFF
size: few; V: TRBV29-1; D: TRBD1; length: 13; J: TRBJ2-7; DNA: TGCAGCGTGCGACAGGGCCCTTCGAGAGAGCAGTACTTC; CDR3: CSVRQGPSREQYF